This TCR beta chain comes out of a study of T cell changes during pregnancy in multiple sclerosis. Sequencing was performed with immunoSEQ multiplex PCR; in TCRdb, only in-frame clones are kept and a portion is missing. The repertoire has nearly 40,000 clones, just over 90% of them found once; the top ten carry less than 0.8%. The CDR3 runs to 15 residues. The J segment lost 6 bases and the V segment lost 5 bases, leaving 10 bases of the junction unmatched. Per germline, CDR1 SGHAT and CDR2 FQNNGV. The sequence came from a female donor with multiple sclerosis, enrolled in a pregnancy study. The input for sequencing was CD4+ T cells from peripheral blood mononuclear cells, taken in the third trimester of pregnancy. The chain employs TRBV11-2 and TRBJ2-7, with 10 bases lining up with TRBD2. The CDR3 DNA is TGTGCCAGCAGCCTCAGAGGACTAGCGGAGACCGAGCAGTACTTC. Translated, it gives CASSLRGLAETEQYF.